The rows below give T cell receptor beta chains drawn from one sample of a study of blood T cell repertoires in COVID-19. Only in-frame clones appear in the TCRdb table, and some are missing; sequencing was by immunoSEQ multiplex PCR. The sample has a few hundred thousand clones; roughly 90% are singletons. The sample was PBMCs or T cells enriched from blood (not recorded which). These receptors were collected from a woman aged 18-29 years who had recovered from COVID-19. Each CDR3 is given with its conserved first and last residue. The D gene is left open where the match is weak. A row's size may be missing; if present it is once, few, many or a size class.

clone_size: NA
v_call: TRBV20-1
d_call: NA
j_call: TRBJ2-7
cdr3_aa: CSASKGPKKYYEQYF
cdr3_nt: TGCAGTGCTAGTAAGGGGCCCAAAAAATACTACGAGCAGTACTTC

clone_size: NA
v_call: TRBV6-1
d_call: NA
j_call: TRBJ1-1
cdr3_aa: CASSEAPRDGTEAFF
cdr3_nt: TGTGCCAGCAGTGAAGCGCCCAGGGATGGCACTGAAGCTTTCTTT

clone_size: few
v_call: TRBV19
d_call: TRBD1
j_call: TRBJ1-2
cdr3_aa: CASSPRQGRDPYGYTF
cdr3_nt: TGTGCCAGTAGTCCACGACAGGGACGTGACCCCTATGGCTACACCTTC

clone_size: NA
v_call: TRBV19
d_call: TRBD2
j_call: TRBJ2-3
cdr3_aa: CASGSGGSTSTDTQYF
cdr3_nt: TGTGCCAGTGGTAGCGGGGGTTCCACTAGCACAGATACGCAGTATTTT

clone_size: NA
v_call: TRBV27
d_call: TRBD1
j_call: TRBJ2-7
cdr3_aa: CARRDRDYEQYF
cdr3_nt: TGTGCCAGAAGGGACAGGGACTACGAGCAGTACTTC

clone_size: NA
v_call: TRBV7-2
d_call: TRBD2
j_call: TRBJ2-3
cdr3_aa: CASSAGGAGKEGDTQYF
cdr3_nt: TGTGCCAGCAGCGCGGGGGGAGCGGGGAAGGAAGGTGATACGCAGTATTTT

clone_size: NA
v_call: TRBV5-1
d_call: NA
j_call: TRBJ1-1
cdr3_aa: CASSLGQGTTEAFF
cdr3_nt: TGCGCCAGCAGCTTGGGCCAGGGTACGACTGAAGCTTTCTTT

clone_size: NA
v_call: TRBV5-6
d_call: NA
j_call: TRBJ1-3
cdr3_aa: CASSLDGISGNTIYF
cdr3_nt: TGTGCCAGCAGCTTGGACGGTATCTCTGGAAACACCATATATTTT

clone_size: NA
v_call: TRBV5-4
d_call: TRBD1
j_call: TRBJ2-7
cdr3_aa: CASSWGTGPYEQYF
cdr3_nt: TGTGCCAGCAGCTGGGGGACAGGGCCCTACGAGCAGTACTTC

clone_size: NA
v_call: TRBV20-1
d_call: TRBD2
j_call: TRBJ2-3
cdr3_aa: CSASTRRGSTDTQYF
cdr3_nt: TGCAGTGCTAGTACTCGGCGGGGGAGCACAGATACGCAGTATTTT

clone_size: NA
v_call: TRBV19
d_call: TRBD1
j_call: TRBJ2-7
cdr3_aa: CASSTQAVDRGAYEQYF
cdr3_nt: TGTGCCAGTAGTACCCAGGCGGTAGACAGGGGGGCCTACGAGCAGTACTTC

clone_size: NA
v_call: TRBV7-2
d_call: NA
j_call: TRBJ2-1
cdr3_aa: CASSFYYVGSDEQFF
cdr3_nt: TGTGCCAGCAGCTTCTACTATGTTGGGTCCGATGAGCAGTTCTTC

clone_size: NA
v_call: TRBV27
d_call: NA
j_call: TRBJ2-4
cdr3_aa: CASSLRIGGLAKNIQYF
cdr3_nt: TGTGCCAGCAGTTTACGCATCGGCGGGTTAGCCAAAAACATTCAGTACTTC

clone_size: NA
v_call: TRBV5-1
d_call: NA
j_call: TRBJ2-7
cdr3_aa: CASSTGRTLNVYEQYF
cdr3_nt: TGCGCCAGCAGCACTGGACGGACACTGAATGTCTACGAGCAGTACTTC

clone_size: NA
v_call: TRBV5-8
d_call: TRBD1
j_call: TRBJ1-5
cdr3_aa: CASSTSRGKNNQPQHF
cdr3_nt: TGTGCCAGCAGCACAAGCAGGGGGAAGAACAATCAGCCCCAGCATTTT

clone_size: NA
v_call: TRBV5-4
d_call: TRBD1
j_call: TRBJ2-5
cdr3_aa: CASSSMGQGPQETQYF
cdr3_nt: TGTGCCAGCAGCTCAATGGGACAGGGTCCGCAAGAGACCCAGTACTTC

clone_size: NA
v_call: TRBV6-5
d_call: NA
j_call: TRBJ1-2
cdr3_aa: CASTPHEGYGYTF
cdr3_nt: TGTGCCAGCACCCCTCACGAGGGCTATGGCTACACCTTC

clone_size: NA
v_call: TRBV7-9
d_call: TRBD2
j_call: TRBJ2-3
cdr3_aa: CASSLWGGGADTQYF
cdr3_nt: TGTGCCAGCAGCTTATGGGGCGGGGGAGCAGATACGCAGTATTTT

clone_size: NA
v_call: TRBV12-5
d_call: TRBD2
j_call: TRBJ2-1
cdr3_aa: CASGLSLAGASEQFF
cdr3_nt: TGTGCTAGTGGTTTATCGCTAGCGGGAGCGAGTGAGCAGTTCTTC

clone_size: NA
v_call: TRBV28
d_call: NA
j_call: TRBJ1-1
cdr3_aa: CASNRDTVNTEAFF
cdr3_nt: TGTGCCAGCAATAGAGATACCGTGAACACTGAAGCTTTCTTT

clone_size: NA
v_call: TRBV5-4
d_call: NA
j_call: TRBJ1-1
cdr3_aa: CASSLADTEAFF
cdr3_nt: TGTGCCAGCAGCTTGGCGGACACTGAAGCTTTCTTT

clone_size: NA
v_call: TRBV4-3
d_call: NA
j_call: TRBJ2-1
cdr3_aa: CASSRGPAELYNEQFF
cdr3_nt: TGCGCCAGCAGCCGAGGGCCGGCCGAATTGTACAATGAGCAGTTCTTC

clone_size: NA
v_call: TRBV6-2/TRBV6-3
d_call: TRBD1
j_call: TRBJ1-1
cdr3_aa: CASSYSLDRSTFENTEAFF
cdr3_nt: TGTGCCAGCAGTTACTCACTGGACAGGTCTACTTTTGAGAACACTGAAGCTTTCTTT

clone_size: NA
v_call: TRBV7-2
d_call: TRBD2
j_call: TRBJ2-2
cdr3_aa: CASSLKSGSAGELFF
cdr3_nt: TGTGCCAGCAGCTTAAAAAGCGGGAGTGCCGGGGAGCTGTTTTTT

clone_size: NA
v_call: TRBV4-3
d_call: TRBD2
j_call: TRBJ2-5
cdr3_aa: CASSLGTPGGETQYF
cdr3_nt: TGCGCCAGCAGCCTCGGGACCCCGGGGGGAGAGACCCAGTACTTC

clone_size: NA
v_call: TRBV21-1
d_call: NA
j_call: TRBJ1-2
cdr3_aa: CASSKVRGPRFYGYTF
cdr3_nt: TGTGCCAGCAGCAAAGTTAGGGGGCCGAGATTCTATGGCTACACCTTC

clone_size: NA
v_call: TRBV12-3/TRBV12-4
d_call: NA
j_call: TRBJ1-2
cdr3_aa: CASSLGRNYGYTF
cdr3_nt: TGTGCCAGCAGCTTGGGCAGAAACTATGGCTACACCTTC

clone_size: NA
v_call: TRBV5-5
d_call: NA
j_call: TRBJ2-1
cdr3_aa: CASSLAFSNEQFF
cdr3_nt: TGTGCCAGCAGCTTGGCCTTTTCCAATGAGCAGTTCTTC

clone_size: once
v_call: TRBV28
d_call: TRBD1
j_call: TRBJ2-5
cdr3_aa: CASSWTGYGQETQYF
cdr3_nt: TGTGCCAGCAGCTGGACAGGGTACGGCCAAGAGACCCAGTACTTC

clone_size: NA
v_call: TRBV7-2
d_call: TRBD1
j_call: TRBJ1-2
cdr3_aa: CASSPRQGASNYGYTF
cdr3_nt: TGTGCCAGCAGCCCGAGACAGGGGGCCTCTAACTATGGCTACACCTTC

clone_size: NA
v_call: TRBV4-2
d_call: TRBD2
j_call: TRBJ2-6
cdr3_aa: CASSHPMTSGYTSSGANVLTF
cdr3_nt: TGTGCCAGCAGCCACCCGATGACTAGCGGATATACTTCCTCTGGGGCCAACGTCCTGACTTTC

clone_size: NA
v_call: TRBV6-5
d_call: NA
j_call: TRBJ1-1
cdr3_aa: CASTSEGRVAFF
cdr3_nt: TGTGCCAGTACATCGGAGGGGAGAGTCGCTTTCTTT

clone_size: once
v_call: TRBV6-6
d_call: NA
j_call: TRBJ2-1
cdr3_aa: CASGRPGGIGFMNEQFF
cdr3_nt: TGTGCCAGCGGTCGCCCTGGCGGGATCGGCTTTATGAATGAGCAGTTCTTC

clone_size: NA
v_call: TRBV28
d_call: TRBD1
j_call: TRBJ2-7
cdr3_aa: CASSFSTGTGAAEQYF
cdr3_nt: TGTGCCAGCAGTTTTAGCACCGGGACAGGTGCCGCCGAGCAGTACTTC

clone_size: NA
v_call: TRBV27
d_call: NA
j_call: TRBJ1-6
cdr3_aa: CASSSVPNSPLHF
cdr3_nt: TGTGCCAGCAGTTCGGTCCCCAATTCACCCCTCCACTTT

clone_size: once
v_call: TRBV11-2
d_call: TRBD1
j_call: TRBJ2-2
cdr3_aa: CASRTGTGSFAGELFF
cdr3_nt: TGTGCCAGCAGAACCGGGACAGGGAGCTTCGCCGGGGAGCTGTTTTTT

clone_size: NA
v_call: TRBV19
d_call: NA
j_call: TRBJ1-3
cdr3_aa: CASSPGLNSGNTIYF
cdr3_nt: TGTGCCAGTAGTCCCGGACTGAACTCTGGAAACACCATATATTTT

clone_size: NA
v_call: TRBV3-1/TRBV3-2
d_call: NA
j_call: TRBJ1-3
cdr3_aa: CASSPRGNSGNTIYF
cdr3_nt: TGTGCCAGCAGCCCCCGGGGAAACTCTGGAAACACCATATATTTT

clone_size: NA
v_call: TRBV7-2
d_call: TRBD2
j_call: TRBJ2-5
cdr3_aa: CASSRRGGGETQYF
cdr3_nt: TGTGCCAGCAGCCGGCGCGGGGGAGGAGAGACCCAGTACTTC

clone_size: NA
v_call: TRBV19
d_call: TRBD1
j_call: TRBJ2-7
cdr3_aa: CASSMDRGRRYEQYF
cdr3_nt: TGTGCCAGTAGTATGGACAGGGGTAGGAGGTACGAGCAGTACTTC

clone_size: NA
v_call: TRBV27
d_call: TRBD1
j_call: TRBJ2-1
cdr3_aa: CASSLITDGQGASYNEQFF
cdr3_nt: TGTGCCAGCAGTTTGATCACGGATGGACAGGGGGCTTCCTACAATGAGCAGTTCTTC

clone_size: few
v_call: TRBV2
d_call: TRBD1
j_call: TRBJ1-5
cdr3_aa: CASREQGGNQPQHF
cdr3_nt: TGTGCCAGCAGGGAACAGGGGGGCAATCAGCCCCAGCATTTT

clone_size: NA
v_call: TRBV28
d_call: NA
j_call: TRBJ1-6
cdr3_aa: CASSLRRSRLRARDSPLHF
cdr3_nt: TGTGCCAGCAGCCTGCGACGTAGCCGCTTAAGGGCCAGGGATTCACCCCTCCACTTT